This T cell receptor beta chain was observed in a study of T cell responses to AZD1222 COVID-19 vaccine. In regard to this clone: Its matching antigen is unknown.

Study-wide points: Clonal diversity was possibly underestimated; the donors were predominantly white British and more often female. Distributed over spike, vaccine-associated CD4 TCRs predominated at 160-218 and 743-854. The reported proportion of spike-specific TCRs targeting unmutated variant regions was nearly half.

Clones were read by immunoSEQ multiplex PCR, and TCRdb kept only the in-frame ones, dropping some. The sample records roughly 160,000 clones, around nine tenths being singletons. Trimming removed 6 bases from V and 4 bases from J; junction bases left unmatched: 7. This CDR3 spans 14 amino acids. Germline-derived CDR1 and CDR2 are KGHSH and LQKENI. The sequencing here drew on peripheral blood, taken on day 0 of AZD1222 vaccination. This chain connects TRBV18 to TRBJ2-7; TRBD2 matches at 9 bases. The sequence came from an adult in good health. The CDR3 region is CASSRAGGRYEQYF. The CDR3, as DNA: TGTGCCAGCTCCCGGGCGGGGGGGCGGTACGAGCAGTACTTC.